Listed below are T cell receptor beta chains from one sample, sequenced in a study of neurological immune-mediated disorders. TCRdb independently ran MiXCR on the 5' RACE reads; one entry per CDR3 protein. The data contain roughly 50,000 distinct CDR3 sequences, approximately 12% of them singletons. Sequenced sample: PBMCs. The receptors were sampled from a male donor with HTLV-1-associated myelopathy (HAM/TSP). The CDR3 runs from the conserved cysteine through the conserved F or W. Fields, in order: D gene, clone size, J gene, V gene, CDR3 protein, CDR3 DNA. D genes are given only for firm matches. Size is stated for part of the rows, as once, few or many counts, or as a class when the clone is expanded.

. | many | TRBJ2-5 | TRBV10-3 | CAISGGRGEETQYF | TGTGCCATCAGTGGTGGCAGGGGAGAAGAGACCCAGTACTTC
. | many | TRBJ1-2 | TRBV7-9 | CASSLGTNYGYTF | TGTGCCAGCAGCTTAGGGACGAACTATGGCTACACCTTC
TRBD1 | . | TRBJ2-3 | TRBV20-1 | CSASRRPGTGDTDTQYF | TGCAGTGCTAGTAGGAGACCCGGGACAGGAGACACAGATACGCAGTATTTT
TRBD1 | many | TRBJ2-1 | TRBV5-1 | CASSTDRGNNEQFF | TGCGCCAGCAGCACCGACAGGGGAAACAATGAGCAGTTCTTC
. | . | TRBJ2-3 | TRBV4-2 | CASTNQTSMYLCASSFQSTDTQYF | .
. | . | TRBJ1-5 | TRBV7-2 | CASSLDNRPHHF | TGTGCCAGCAGCTTAGACAATCGGCCCCATCATTTT
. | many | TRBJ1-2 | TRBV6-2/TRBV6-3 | CASSHLFADGDDGYTF | TGTGCCAGCAGCCACCTTTTCGCGGACGGAGATGATGGCTACACCTTC
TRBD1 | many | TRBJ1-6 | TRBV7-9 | CASSVDPGQGRSPLHF | TGTGCCAGCAGCGTAGACCCGGGACAGGGGAGGTCACCCCTCCACTTT
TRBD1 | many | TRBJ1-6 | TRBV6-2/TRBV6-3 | CASSLGQGWNSPLHF | TGTGCCAGCAGTCTCGGACAGGGATGGAATTCACCCCTCCACTTT
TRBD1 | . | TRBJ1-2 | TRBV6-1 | CASRIQGAYGYTF | TGTGCCAGCCGTATACAGGGGGCATATGGCTACACCTTC
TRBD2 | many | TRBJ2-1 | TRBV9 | CASAGTSVDEQFF | TGTGCCAGCGCCGGGACTAGCGTCGATGAGCAGTTCTTC
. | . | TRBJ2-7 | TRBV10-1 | CASSDQVNEQYF | TGCGCCAGCAGTGATCAAGTCAACGAGCAGTACTTC
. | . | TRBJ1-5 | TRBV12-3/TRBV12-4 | CASRSRRGLLAQPQHF | TGTGCCAGCAGGTCGCGGAGGGGTCTACTCGCTCAGCCCCAGCATTTT
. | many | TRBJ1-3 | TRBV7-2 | CASSLTGPSSGNTIYF | TGTGCCAGCAGCTTAACAGGCCCGAGCTCTGGAAACACCATATATTTT
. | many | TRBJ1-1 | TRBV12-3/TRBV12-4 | CASRVGSMNTEAFF | TGTGCCAGCAGGGTCGGGTCAATGAACACTGAAGCTTTCTTT
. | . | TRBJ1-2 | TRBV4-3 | CASSQGLGDYDYTF | TGCGCCAGCAGCCAAGGGTTGGGTGACTATGACTACACCTTC
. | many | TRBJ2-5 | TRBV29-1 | CSVGSLGAQYF | TGCAGCGTTGGATCCCTCGGGGCCCAGTACTTC
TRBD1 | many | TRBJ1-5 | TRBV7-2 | CASSPQPGGENQPQHF | TGTGCCAGCAGCCCCCAGCCAGGGGGCGAAAATCAGCCCCAGCATTTT